This T cell receptor (beta chain) derives from a study of cytomegalovirus exposure and HLA in healthy donors. CDR1 and CDR2 (germline): SGDLS, YYNGEE. Trimming cost V 3 bases and J 3 bases, with 18 bases left between them. The CDR3 has 16 residues. PCR was performed using 60 Vbeta and 13 Jbeta primers. Generated by immunoSEQ multiplex PCR, the TCRdb table keeps only in-frame clones and is missing some. The data show 150,000 to 200,000 clones, with approximately 70% seen just once and 2.8% held by the top ten. The rearrangement links TRBV9 to TRBJ1-2, with a weak D call TRBD1 (6 bases). This clonotype was sampled from a woman between 40 and 55 years old in good health and CMV-seropositive. Sequencing was carried out using PBMCs. The CDR3 spells CASSAGVVGADYGYTF. DNA of the CDR3: TGTGCCAGCAGCGCCGGGGTAGTGGGGGCGGACTATGGCTACACCTTC.